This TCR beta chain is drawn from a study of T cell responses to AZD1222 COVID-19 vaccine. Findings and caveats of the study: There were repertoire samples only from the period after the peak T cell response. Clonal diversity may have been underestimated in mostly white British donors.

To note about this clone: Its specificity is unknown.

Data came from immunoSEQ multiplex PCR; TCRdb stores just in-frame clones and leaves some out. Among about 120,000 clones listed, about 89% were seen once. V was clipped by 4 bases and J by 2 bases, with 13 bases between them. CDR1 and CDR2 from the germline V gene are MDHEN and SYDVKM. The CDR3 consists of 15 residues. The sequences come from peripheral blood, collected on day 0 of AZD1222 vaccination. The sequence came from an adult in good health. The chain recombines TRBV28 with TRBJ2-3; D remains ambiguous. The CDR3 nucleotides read TGTGCCAGCAGTTACACAACCCCTATCACAGATACGCAGTATTTT. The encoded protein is CASSYTTPITDTQYF.